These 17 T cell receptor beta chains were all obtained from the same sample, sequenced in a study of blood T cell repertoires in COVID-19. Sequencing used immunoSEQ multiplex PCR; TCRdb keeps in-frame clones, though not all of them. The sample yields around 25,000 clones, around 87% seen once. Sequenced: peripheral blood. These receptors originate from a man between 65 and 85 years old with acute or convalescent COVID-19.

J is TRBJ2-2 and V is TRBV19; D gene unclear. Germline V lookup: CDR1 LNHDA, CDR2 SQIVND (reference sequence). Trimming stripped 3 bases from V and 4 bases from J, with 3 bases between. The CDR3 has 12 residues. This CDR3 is CASSISTGELFF. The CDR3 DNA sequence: TGTGCCAGTAGTATCTCCACCGGGGAGCTGTTTTTT.

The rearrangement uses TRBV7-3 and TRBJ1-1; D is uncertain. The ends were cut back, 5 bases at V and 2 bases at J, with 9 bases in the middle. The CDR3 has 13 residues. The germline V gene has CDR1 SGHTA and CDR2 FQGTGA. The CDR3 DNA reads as TGTGCCAGCAGCACCACACCCAACACTGAAGCTTTCTTT. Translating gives CASSTTPNTEAFF.

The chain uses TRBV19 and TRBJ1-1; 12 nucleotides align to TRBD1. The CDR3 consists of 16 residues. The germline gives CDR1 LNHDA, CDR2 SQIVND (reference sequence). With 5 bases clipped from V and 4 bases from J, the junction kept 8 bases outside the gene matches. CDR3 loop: CASSAGTGGWVTEAFF. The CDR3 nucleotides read TGTGCCAGTAGTGCTGGGACAGGGGGCTGGGTCACTGAAGCTTTCTTT. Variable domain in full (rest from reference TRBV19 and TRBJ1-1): DGGITQSPKYLFRKEGQNVTLSCEQNLNHDAMYWYRQDPGQGLRLIYYSQIVNDFQKGDIAEGYSVSREKKESFPLTVTSAQKNPTAFYLCASSAGTGGWVTEAFFGQGTRLTVV.

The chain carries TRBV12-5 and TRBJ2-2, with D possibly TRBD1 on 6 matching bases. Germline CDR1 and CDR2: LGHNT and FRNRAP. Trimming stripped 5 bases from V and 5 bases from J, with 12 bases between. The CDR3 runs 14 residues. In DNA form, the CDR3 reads TGTGCTAGTGGTCTAGAGGGGGTAACCGGGGAGCTGTTTTTT. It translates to CASGLEGVTGELFF.

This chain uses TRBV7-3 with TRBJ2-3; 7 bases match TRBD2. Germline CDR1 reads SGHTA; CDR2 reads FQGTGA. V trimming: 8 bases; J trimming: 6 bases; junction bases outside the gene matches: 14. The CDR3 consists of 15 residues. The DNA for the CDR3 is TGTGCCAGCGGGGCCTCGGGAGGTAGAGGTGATACGCAGTATTTT. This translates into CASGASGGRGDTQYF. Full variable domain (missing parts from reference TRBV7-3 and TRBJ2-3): GAGVSQTPSNKVTEKGKYVELRCDPISGHTALYWYRQSLGQGPEFLIYFQGTGAADDSGLPNDRFFAVRPEGSVSTLKIQRTERGDSAVYLCASGASGGRGDTQYFGPGTRLTVL.

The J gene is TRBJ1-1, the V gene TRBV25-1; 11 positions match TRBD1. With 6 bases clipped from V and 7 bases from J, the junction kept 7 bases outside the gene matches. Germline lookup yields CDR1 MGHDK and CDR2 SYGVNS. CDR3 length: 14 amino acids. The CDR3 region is CASSPGQGAGEAFF. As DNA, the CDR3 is TGTGCCAGCAGCCCCGGACAGGGGGCAGGTGAAGCTTTCTTT.

CDR3 coding DNA: TGTGCCAGCAGCTTTGAAGCGGGAAACACAGATACGCAGTATTTT. This encodes CASSFEAGNTDTQYF. The rearrangement joins TRBV5-4 to TRBJ2-3, with 7 bases matching TRBD2. V gave up 2 bases and J gave up 2 bases; unmatched junction bases: 5. There are 15 residues in the CDR3. Germline V lookup: CDR1 SGHNT, CDR2 YYREEE (reference sequence).

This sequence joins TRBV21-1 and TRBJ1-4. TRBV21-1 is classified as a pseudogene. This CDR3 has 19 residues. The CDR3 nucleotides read TGTGCCAGCAGCAAACGACATCGAGGCGGGGGCCAGAGAGACGAAAAACTGTTTTTT. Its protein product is CASSKRHRGGGQRDEKLFF.

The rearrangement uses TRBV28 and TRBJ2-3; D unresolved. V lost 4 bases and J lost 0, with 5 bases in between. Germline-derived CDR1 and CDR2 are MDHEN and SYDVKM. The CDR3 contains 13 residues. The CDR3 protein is CASSSQSTDTQYF. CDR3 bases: TGTGCCAGCAGTTCGCAGAGCACAGATACGCAGTATTTT.

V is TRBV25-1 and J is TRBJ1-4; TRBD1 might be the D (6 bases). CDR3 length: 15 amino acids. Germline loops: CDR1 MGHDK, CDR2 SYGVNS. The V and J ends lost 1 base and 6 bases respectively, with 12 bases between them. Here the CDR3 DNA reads TGTGCCAGCAGTGAATCGACAGGCGGCGATGAAAAACTGTTTTTT. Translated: CASSESTGGDEKLFF.

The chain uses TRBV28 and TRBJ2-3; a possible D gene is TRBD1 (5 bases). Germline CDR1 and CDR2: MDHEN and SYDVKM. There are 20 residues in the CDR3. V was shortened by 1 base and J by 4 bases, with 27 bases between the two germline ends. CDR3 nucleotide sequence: TGTGCCAGCAGTTTATTTAGGGGCCGCTTCATCTTTGAGCAGGCAGATACGCAGTATTTT. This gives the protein CASSLFRGRFIFEQADTQYF.

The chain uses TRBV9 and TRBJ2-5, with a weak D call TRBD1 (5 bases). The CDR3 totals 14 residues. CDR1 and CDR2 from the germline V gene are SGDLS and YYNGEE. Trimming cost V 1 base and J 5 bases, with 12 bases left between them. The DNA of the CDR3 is TGTGCCAGCAGCGTAACGGCAGGGTTCGAGACCCAGTACTTC. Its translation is CASSVTAGFETQYF.

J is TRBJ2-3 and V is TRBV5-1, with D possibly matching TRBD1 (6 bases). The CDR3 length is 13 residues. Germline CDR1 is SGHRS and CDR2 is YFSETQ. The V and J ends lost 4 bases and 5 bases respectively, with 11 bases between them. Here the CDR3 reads CASSTRGGDTQYF. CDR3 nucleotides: TGCGCCAGCAGCACCAGAGGGGGAGATACGCAGTATTTT.

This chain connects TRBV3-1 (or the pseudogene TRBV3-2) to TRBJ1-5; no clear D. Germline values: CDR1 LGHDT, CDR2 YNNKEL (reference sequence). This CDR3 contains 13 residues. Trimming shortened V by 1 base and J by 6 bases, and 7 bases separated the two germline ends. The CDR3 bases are TGTGCCAGCAGCCAAGGGGCAGGTCAGCCCCAGCATTTT. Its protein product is CASSQGAGQPQHF.

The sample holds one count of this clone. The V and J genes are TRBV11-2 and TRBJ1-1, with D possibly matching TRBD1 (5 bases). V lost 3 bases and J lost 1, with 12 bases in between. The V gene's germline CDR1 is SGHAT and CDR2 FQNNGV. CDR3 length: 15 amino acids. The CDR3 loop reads CASSLVGGSNTEAFF. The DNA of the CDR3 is TGTGCCAGCAGCTTGGTCGGGGGGTCGAACACTGAAGCTTTCTTT.

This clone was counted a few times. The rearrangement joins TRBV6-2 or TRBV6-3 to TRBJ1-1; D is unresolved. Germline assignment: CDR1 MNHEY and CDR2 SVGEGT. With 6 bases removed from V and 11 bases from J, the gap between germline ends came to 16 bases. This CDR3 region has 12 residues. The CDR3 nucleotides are TGTGCCAGCAGCCCCATGACTCAACCCGCTTTCTTT. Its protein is CASSPMTQPAFF.

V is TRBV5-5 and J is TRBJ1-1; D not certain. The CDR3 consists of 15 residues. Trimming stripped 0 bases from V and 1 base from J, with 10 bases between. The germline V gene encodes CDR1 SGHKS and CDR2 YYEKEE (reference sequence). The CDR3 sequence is CASSLASSENTEAFF. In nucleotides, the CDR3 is TGTGCCAGCAGCTTGGCCTCGTCAGAGAACACTGAAGCTTTCTTT.